These T cell receptor beta chains were read from a single sample in a study of blood T cell repertoires in COVID-19. Some clones are missing from TCRdb's copy, which holds only in-frame ones; the method was immunoSEQ multiplex PCR. The sample lists under 140,000 clones; about 85% were seen once. The sequenced sample consisted of peripheral blood. The source is a human donor in a cohort sampled during active COVID-19. Each CDR3 is given with its conserved first and last residue.

J gene	V gene	CDR3 protein
TRBJ2-7	TRBV3-1/TRBV3-2	CASSQDHWGTYEQYF
TRBJ1-1	TRBV7-9	CASSLGTGGHMNTEAFF
TRBJ2-2	TRBV5-1	CASSLALRGGAANSGELFF
TRBJ1-3	TRBV20-1	CSASRGSGNTIYF
TRBJ2-7	TRBV28	CATHRVYEQYF
TRBJ1-1	TRBV25-1	CASIPIGYAAEAFF
TRBJ2-1	TRBV28	CASSPTSGTGRNNEQFF
TRBJ1-1	TRBV10-3	CAISESRIPNTEAFF
TRBJ1-6	TRBV7-9	CASSLWGDNSPLHF
TRBJ1-1	TRBV7-9	CASRPKTGNTEAFF
TRBJ1-2	TRBV19	CASSSRDRVYGYTF
TRBJ2-2	TRBV19	CASSGRAFTGELFF
TRBJ1-3	TRBV18	CASSPTRDGGNTIYF
TRBJ1-2	TRBV7-9	CASSFGAVGGYGYTF
TRBJ2-5	TRBV29-1	CSVVAGGGGETQYF
TRBJ2-3	TRBV5-1	CASRYRARDTQYF
TRBJ2-3	TRBV4-1	CASSLRTSGETNPTDTQYF
TRBJ2-3	TRBV10-3	CASRGSGGDTDTQYF
TRBJ2-7	TRBV27	CASSFGPGTYEQYF
TRBJ2-5	TRBV18	CASSPVAEETQYF
TRBJ2-3	TRBV4-2	CASSQVGGDTDTQYF
TRBJ1-4	TRBV27	CASSLTGSNEKLFF
TRBJ1-1	TRBV5-6	CASSLSAAQGVTEAFF
TRBJ1-2	TRBV4-3	CASSQDPGGTGDGYTF
TRBJ2-2	TRBV5-4	CASSSVAGGLTGELFF
TRBJ2-5	TRBV6-2/TRBV6-3	CASSPRDYETQYF
TRBJ2-5	TRBV7-9	CASSSAGVETQYF
TRBJ2-5	TRBV6-5	CASSYPAGTTQYF